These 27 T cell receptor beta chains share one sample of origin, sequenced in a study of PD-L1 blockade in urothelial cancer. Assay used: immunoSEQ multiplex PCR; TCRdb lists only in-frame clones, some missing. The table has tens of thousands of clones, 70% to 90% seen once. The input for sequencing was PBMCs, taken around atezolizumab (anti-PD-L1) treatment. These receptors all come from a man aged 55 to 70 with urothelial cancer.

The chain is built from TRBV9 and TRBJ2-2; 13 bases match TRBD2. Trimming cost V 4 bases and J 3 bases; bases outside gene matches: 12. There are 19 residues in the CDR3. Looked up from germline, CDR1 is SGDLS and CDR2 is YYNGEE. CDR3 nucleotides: TGTGCCAGCAGCCCGGGACTAGCGGGGTTCGCTTCGCACACCGGGGAGCTGTTTTTT. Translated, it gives CASSPGLAGFASHTGELFF.

The CDR3 reads CASSSIGGFGNTIYF. The CDR3 DNA reads as TGTGCCAGCAGCTCGATAGGAGGGTTTGGAAACACCATATATTTT. The chain employs TRBV5-6 and TRBJ1-3; D gene uncertain. The V and J ends lost 3 bases and 3 bases respectively, with 13 bases between them. Germline CDR1 and CDR2: SGHDT and YYEEEE. The CDR3 extends over 15 amino acids.

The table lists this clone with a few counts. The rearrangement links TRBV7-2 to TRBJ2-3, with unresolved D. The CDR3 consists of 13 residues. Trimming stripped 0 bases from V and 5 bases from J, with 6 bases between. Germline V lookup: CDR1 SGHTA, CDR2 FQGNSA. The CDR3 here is CASSLAYRDTQYF. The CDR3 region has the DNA TGTGCCAGCAGCTTAGCCTACAGAGATACGCAGTATTTT.

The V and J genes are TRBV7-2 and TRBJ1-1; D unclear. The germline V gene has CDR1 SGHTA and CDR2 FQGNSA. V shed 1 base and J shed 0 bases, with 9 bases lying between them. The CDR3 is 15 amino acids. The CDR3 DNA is TGTGCCAGCAGCTTAGGTTTATTTATGAACACTGAAGCTTTCTTT. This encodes CASSLGLFMNTEAFF.

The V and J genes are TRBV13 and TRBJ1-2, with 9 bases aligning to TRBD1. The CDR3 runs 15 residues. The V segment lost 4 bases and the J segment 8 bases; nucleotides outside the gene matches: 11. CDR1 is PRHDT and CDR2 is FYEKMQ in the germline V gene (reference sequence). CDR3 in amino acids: CASSYTRTGARGYTF. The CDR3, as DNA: TGTGCCAGCAGCTATACTCGGACAGGGGCGAGAGGCTACACCTTC.

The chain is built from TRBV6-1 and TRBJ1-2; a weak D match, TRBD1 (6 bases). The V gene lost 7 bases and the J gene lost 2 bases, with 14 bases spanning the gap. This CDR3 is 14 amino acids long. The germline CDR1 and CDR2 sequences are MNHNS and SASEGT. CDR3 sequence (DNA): TGTGCCAGCATCTGGGGGCCGCTAAACTATGGCTACACCTTC. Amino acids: CASIWGPLNYGYTF.

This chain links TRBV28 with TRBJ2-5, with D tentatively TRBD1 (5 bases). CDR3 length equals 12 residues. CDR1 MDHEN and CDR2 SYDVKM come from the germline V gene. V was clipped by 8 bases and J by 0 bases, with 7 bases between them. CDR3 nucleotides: TGTGCCAGCTTGGACAACCAAGAGACCCAGTACTTC. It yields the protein CASLDNQETQYF.

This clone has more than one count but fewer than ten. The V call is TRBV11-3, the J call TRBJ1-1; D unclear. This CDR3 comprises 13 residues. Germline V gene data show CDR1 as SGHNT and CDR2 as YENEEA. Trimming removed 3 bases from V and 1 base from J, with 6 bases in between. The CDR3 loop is CASSFHTNTEAFF. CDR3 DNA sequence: TGTGCCAGCAGCTTTCACACGAACACTGAAGCTTTCTTT.

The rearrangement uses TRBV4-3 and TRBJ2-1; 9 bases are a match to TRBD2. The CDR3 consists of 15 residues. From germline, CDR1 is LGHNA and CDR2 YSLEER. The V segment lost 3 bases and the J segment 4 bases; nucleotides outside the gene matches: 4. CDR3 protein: CASSHRAGGYNEQFF. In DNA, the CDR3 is TGCGCCAGCAGCCACCGAGCGGGGGGATACAATGAGCAGTTCTTC.

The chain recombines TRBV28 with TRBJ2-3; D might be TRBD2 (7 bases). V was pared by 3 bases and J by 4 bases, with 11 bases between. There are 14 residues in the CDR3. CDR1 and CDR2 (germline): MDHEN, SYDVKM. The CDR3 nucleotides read TGTGCCAGCAGTTTGCGGGGGCCCGCAGATACGCAGTATTTT. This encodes CASSLRGPADTQYF. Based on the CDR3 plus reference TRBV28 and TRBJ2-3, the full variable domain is DVKVTQSSRYLVKRTGEKVFLECVQDMDHENMFWYRQDPGLGLRLIYFSYDVKMKEKGDIPEGYSVSREKKERFSLILESASTNQTSMYLCASSLRGPADTQYFGPGTRLTVL.

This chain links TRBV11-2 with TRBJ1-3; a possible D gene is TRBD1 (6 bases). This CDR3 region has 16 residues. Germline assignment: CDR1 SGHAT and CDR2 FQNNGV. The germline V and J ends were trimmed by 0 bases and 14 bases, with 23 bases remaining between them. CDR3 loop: CASSLDRRLVYGTLYF. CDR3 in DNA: TGTGCCAGCAGCTTAGATCGTCGCTTGGTGTACGGGACACTATATTTT.

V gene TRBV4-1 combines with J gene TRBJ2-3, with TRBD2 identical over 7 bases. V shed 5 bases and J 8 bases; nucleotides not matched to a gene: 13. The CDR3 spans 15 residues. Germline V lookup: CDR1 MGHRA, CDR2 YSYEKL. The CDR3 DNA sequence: TGCGCCAGCAGCGACCAGCGGGGAATGGAGGGTACGCAGTATTTT. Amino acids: CASSDQRGMEGTQYF.

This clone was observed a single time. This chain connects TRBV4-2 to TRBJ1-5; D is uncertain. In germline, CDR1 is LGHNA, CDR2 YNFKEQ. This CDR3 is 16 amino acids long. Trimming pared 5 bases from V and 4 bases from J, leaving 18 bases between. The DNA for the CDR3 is TGTGCCAGCAGCGGCACGGCGGAGTCGGGGAATCAGCCCCAGCATTTT. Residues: CASSGTAESGNQPQHF.

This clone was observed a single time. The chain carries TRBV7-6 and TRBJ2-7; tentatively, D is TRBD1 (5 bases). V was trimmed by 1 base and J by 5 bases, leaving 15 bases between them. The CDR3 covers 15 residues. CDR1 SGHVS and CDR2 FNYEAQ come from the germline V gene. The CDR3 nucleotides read TGTGCCAGCAGCTTAGATACGTTGACAGCCGACGAGCAGTACTTC. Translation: CASSLDTLTADEQYF.

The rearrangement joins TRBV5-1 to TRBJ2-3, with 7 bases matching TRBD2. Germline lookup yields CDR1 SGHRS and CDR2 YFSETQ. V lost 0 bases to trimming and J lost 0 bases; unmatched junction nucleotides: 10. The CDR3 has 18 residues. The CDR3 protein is CASSLGLADLLSTDTQYF. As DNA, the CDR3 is TGCGCCAGCAGCTTGGGGCTAGCGGACCTTCTTAGCACAGATACGCAGTATTTT.

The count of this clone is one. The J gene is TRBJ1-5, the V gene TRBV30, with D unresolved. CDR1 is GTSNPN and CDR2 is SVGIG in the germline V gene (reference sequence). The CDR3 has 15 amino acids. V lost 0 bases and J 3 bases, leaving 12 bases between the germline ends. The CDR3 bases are TGTGCCTGGAGTGTATCAGTGGGAGCCAATCAGCCCCAGCATTTT. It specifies CAWSVSVGANQPQHF.

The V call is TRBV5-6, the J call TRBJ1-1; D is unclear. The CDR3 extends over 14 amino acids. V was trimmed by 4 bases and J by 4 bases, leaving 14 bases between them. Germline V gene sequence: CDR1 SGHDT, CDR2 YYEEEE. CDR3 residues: CASSPLLASTEAFF. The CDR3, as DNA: TGTGCCAGCAGCCCATTGCTTGCGAGCACTGAAGCTTTCTTT.

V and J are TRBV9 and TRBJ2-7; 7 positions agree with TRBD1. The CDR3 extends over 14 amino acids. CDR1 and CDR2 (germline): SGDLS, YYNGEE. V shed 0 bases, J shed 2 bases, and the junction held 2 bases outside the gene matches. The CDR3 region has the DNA TGTGCCAGCAGCGTAGGGACAGGTCCCTACGAGCAGTACTTC. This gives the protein CASSVGTGPYEQYF.

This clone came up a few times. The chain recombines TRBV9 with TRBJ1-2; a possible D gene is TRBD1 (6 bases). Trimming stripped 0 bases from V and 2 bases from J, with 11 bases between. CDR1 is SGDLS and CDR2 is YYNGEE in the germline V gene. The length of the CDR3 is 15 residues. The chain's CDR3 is CASSVGPGDNYGYTF. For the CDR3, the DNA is TGTGCCAGCAGCGTAGGTCCAGGGGACAACTATGGCTACACCTTC. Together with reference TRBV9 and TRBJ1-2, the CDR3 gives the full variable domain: DSGVTQTPKHLITATGQRVTLRCSPRSGDLSVYWYQQSLDQGLQFLIQYYNGEERAKGNILERFSAQQFPDLHSELNLSSLELGDSALYFCASSVGPGDNYGYTFGSGTRLTVV.

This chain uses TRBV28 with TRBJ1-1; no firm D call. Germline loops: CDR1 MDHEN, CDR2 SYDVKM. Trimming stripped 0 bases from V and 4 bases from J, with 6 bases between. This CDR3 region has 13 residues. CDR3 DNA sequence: TGTGCCAGCAGTTTATGGGGGAGCACTGAAGCTTTCTTT. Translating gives CASSLWGSTEAFF. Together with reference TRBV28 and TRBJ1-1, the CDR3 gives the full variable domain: DVKVTQSSRYLVKRTGEKVFLECVQDMDHENMFWYRQDPGLGLRLIYFSYDVKMKEKGDIPEGYSVSREKKERFSLILESASTNQTSMYLCASSLWGSTEAFFGQGTRLTVV.

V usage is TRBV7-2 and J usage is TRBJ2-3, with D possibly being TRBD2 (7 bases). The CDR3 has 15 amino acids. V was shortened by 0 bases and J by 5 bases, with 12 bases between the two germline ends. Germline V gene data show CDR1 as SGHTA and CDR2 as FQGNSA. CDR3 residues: CASSLAGGRVDTQYF. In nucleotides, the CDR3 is TGTGCCAGCAGCTTAGCGGGGGGGCGTGTAGATACGCAGTATTTT.

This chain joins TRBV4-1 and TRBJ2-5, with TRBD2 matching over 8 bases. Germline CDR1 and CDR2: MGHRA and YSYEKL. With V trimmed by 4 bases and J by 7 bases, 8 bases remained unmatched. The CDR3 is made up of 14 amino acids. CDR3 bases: TGCGCCAGCAGCCGTCCCGGGGGGGAAGGGACCCAGTACTTC. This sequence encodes CASSRPGGEGTQYF.

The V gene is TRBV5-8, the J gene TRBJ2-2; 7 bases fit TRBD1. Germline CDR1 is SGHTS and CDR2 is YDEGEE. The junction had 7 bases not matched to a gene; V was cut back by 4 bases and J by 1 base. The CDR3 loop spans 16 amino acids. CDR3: CASSRTGTVNTGELFF. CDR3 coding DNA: TGTGCCAGCAGCCGTACCGGGACAGTGAACACCGGGGAGCTGTTTTTT.

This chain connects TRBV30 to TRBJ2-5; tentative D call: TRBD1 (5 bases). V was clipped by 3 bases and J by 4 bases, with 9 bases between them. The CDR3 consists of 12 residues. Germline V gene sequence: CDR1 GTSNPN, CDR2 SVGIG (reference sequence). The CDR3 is CAWSPDRETQYF. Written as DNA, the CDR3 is TGTGCCTGGAGCCCAGACAGAGAGACCCAGTACTTC.

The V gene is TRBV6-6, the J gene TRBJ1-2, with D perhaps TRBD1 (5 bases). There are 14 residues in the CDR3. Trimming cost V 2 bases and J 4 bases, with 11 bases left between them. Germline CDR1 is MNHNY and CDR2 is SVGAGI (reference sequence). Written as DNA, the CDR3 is TGTGCCAGCAGTTACGAAGGGGATGGCTATGGCTACACCTTC. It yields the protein CASSYEGDGYGYTF.

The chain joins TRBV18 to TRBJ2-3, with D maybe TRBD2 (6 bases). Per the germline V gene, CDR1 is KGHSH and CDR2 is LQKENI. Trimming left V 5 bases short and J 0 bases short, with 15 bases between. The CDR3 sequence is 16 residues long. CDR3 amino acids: CASSSLVAGSTDTQYF. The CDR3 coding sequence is TGTGCCAGCTCATCCCTTGTGGCGGGGAGCACAGATACGCAGTATTTT.

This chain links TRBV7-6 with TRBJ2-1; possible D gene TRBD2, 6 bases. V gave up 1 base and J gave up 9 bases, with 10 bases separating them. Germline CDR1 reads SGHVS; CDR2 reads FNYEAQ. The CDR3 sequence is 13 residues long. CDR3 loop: CASSLVERVEQFF. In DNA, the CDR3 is TGTGCCAGCAGCTTAGTTGAGCGGGTTGAGCAGTTCTTC.